The 25 T cell receptor beta chains reported below all come from one sample, sequenced in a study of blood T cell repertoires in COVID-19. Here immunoSEQ multiplex PCR was the method, and the copy in TCRdb shows in-frame clones only, minus some. The sample has about 220,000 clones; 82% are singletons. The sequencing sample was made of peripheral blood. These receptors were taken from a woman of 80 years or more with acute or convalescent COVID-19.

V gene TRBV19 combines with J gene TRBJ1-5; 7 nucleotides agree with TRBD1. The CDR3 sequence is 13 residues long. Trimming cost V 7 bases and J 2 bases; bases outside gene matches: 2. Germline CDR1 is LNHDA and CDR2 is SQIVND (reference sequence). In nucleotides, the CDR3 is TGTGCCAGTACCGACAGGGGCAATCAGCCCCAGCATTTT. It specifies CASTDRGNQPQHF.

About this clone itself: The same CDR3 arises from other DNA sequences in this sample as well. The genes are TRBV4-1 and TRBJ1-4; D may be TRBD1 (6 bases). The CDR3 contains 16 residues. Germline-derived CDR1 and CDR2 are MGHRA and YSYEKL. V was trimmed by 4 bases and J by 0 bases, leaving 12 bases between them. CDR3 bases: TGCGCCAGCAGCCGTGGACAGCTTGCAACTAATGAAAAACTGTTTTTT. Protein sequence: CASSRGQLATNEKLFF.

The rearrangement joins TRBV5-4 to TRBJ2-5, with 9 nucleotides matching TRBD1. The CDR3 contains 15 residues. With 4 bases clipped from V and 5 bases from J, the junction kept 9 bases outside the gene matches. Germline CDR1 reads SGHNT; CDR2 reads YYREEE (reference sequence). In nucleotides, the CDR3 is TGTGCCAGCAGCCTACAGGGGGCTAGAGTGGAGACCCAGTACTTC. As protein: CASSLQGARVETQYF.

The chain links TRBV12-5 to TRBJ1-1; D not certain. The CDR3 totals 11 residues. Germline-derived CDR1 and CDR2 are LGHNT and FRNRAP. V lost 5 bases to trimming and J lost 7 bases, with 8 bases between them. This CDR3 reads CASGHGFEAFF. CDR3 coding DNA: TGTGCTAGTGGTCACGGGTTTGAAGCTTTCTTT.

The chain is built from TRBV21-1 and TRBJ1-3; TRBD1 reflects the table's D call only, with no check against the DNA. TRBV21-1 counts as a pseudogene. CDR3 size: 17 residues. The CDR3: CASSKFKDRVNRNTIYF. CDR3 nucleotides: TGTGCCAGCAGCAAATTTAAGGACAGGGTGAACAGAAACACCATATATTTT.

The chain employs TRBV15 and TRBJ1-3; perhaps TRBD1 as D (5 bases). Trimming removed 0 bases from V and 4 bases from J, with 13 bases in between. The CDR3 totals 16 residues. In germline, CDR1 is LNHNV, CDR2 YYDKDF (reference sequence). The DNA of the CDR3 is TGTGCCACCAGCAGAGATCAGGGCTCGCAGGGAAACACCATATATTTT. This gives the protein CATSRDQGSQGNTIYF.

The rearrangement uses TRBV19 and TRBJ2-7, with 7 nucleotides matching TRBD1. CDR1 and CDR2 from the germline V gene are LNHDA and SQIVND (reference sequence). Trimming took 4 bases from V and 2 from J; bases not matched to a gene: 5. There are 14 residues in the CDR3. The DNA of the CDR3 is TGTGCCAGTAGTAGCCGGGACAGCCCCTACGAGCAGTACTTC. Its translation: CASSSRDSPYEQYF.

The chain joins TRBV28 to TRBJ1-5, with D maybe TRBD1 (6 bases). V dropped 3 bases and J dropped 7 bases, with 10 bases sitting between them. CDR3 length: 13 amino acids. The V gene's germline CDR1 is MDHEN and CDR2 SYDVKM. The CDR3 loop reads CASSLPGVQPQHF. In DNA form, the CDR3 reads TGTGCCAGCAGTTTGCCAGGGGTCCAGCCCCAGCATTTT.

The chain recombines TRBV3-1 (or the pseudogene TRBV3-2) with TRBJ1-6; D possibly corresponds to TRBD1 (6 bases). The CDR3 is 15 residues long. V lost 5 bases, J lost 3 bases, and 11 bases lay in between. Germline V CDR1 and CDR2: LGHDT, YNNKEL (reference sequence). CDR3 amino acids: CASSFGTNYNSPLHF. The CDR3 DNA is TGTGCCAGCAGCTTTGGGACAAACTATAATTCACCCCTCCACTTT.

The chain joins TRBV29-1 to TRBJ2-3; 9 positions match TRBD2. Germline-derived CDR1 and CDR2 are SQVTM and ANQGSEA. This CDR3 has 14 amino acids. J gave up 1 base and V 7 bases, and 6 bases lay outside the gene matches. The CDR3 is CSARPSGGTDTQYF. CDR3 DNA: TGCAGCGCTCGACCTAGCGGGGGCACAGATACGCAGTATTTT.

This sequence joins TRBV7-8 and TRBJ1-1, with D perhaps TRBD1 (6 bases). Trimming removed 4 bases from V and 7 bases from J, with 10 bases in between. CDR1 and CDR2 from the germline V gene are SGHVS and FQNEAQ. The CDR3 has 12 residues. In DNA, the CDR3 is TGTGCCAGCAGCTCGAGGGGGAATGAAGCTTTCTTT. Amino acid sequence: CASSSRGNEAFF.

The chain uses TRBV11-2 and TRBJ1-4; TRBD1 might be the D (5 bases). The germline V gene has CDR1 SGHAT and CDR2 FQNNGV. The CDR3 consists of 15 residues. Trimming removed 1 base at V and 8 bases at J, with 14 bases between. The CDR3 DNA is TGTGCCAGCAGCTTAGTCGGAGGGGCAAGCGAAAAACTGTTTTTT. Protein product: CASSLVGGASEKLFF.

The gene calls are TRBV5-4 and TRBJ1-2, with 9 positions matching TRBD1. J was trimmed by 10 bases and V by 0 bases; bases with no gene match: 7. The CDR3 runs 14 residues. Per germline, CDR1 SGHNT and CDR2 YYREEE (reference sequence). The chain's CDR3 is CASSLGDRGNDYTF. The CDR3 nucleotides are TGTGCCAGCAGCTTGGGCGACAGGGGGAACGACTACACCTTC.

The rearrangement joins TRBV4-1 to TRBJ2-2, with 9 bases identical to TRBD1. V trimming: 1 base; J trimming: 4 bases; junction bases outside the gene matches: 1. The CDR3 contains 15 residues. Per germline, CDR1 MGHRA and CDR2 YSYEKL. DNA of the CDR3: TGCGCCAGCAGCCAAGGGGACAGGGCCACCGGGGAGCTGTTTTTT. Translating it yields CASSQGDRATGELFF.

In this sample, this clone turned up a few times. The CDR3 sequence is CASSQTGHGSPLHF. CDR3 DNA sequence: TGTGCCAGCAGCCAAACAGGGCACGGTTCACCCCTCCACTTT. V usage is TRBV14 and J usage is TRBJ1-6; a weak D match, TRBD1 (6 bases). This CDR3 is 14 amino acids long. V dropped 2 bases and J dropped 9 bases, with 11 bases sitting between them. Per the germline V gene, CDR1 is SGHDN and CDR2 is FVKESK.

V usage is TRBV12-3 or TRBV12-4 and J usage is TRBJ1-1, with D hard to call. The V end was cut by 6 bases, the J end by 6 bases, with 14 bases between. The CDR3 spans 13 residues. CDR3 residues: CASSPPSLSEAFF. CDR3 nucleotides: TGTGCCAGCAGCCCCCCTAGCTTATCTGAAGCTTTCTTT.

The chain recombines TRBV23-1 with TRBJ2-7, with D perhaps matching TRBD1 (6 bases). TRBV23-1 is classed as an ORF, of uncertain function. This CDR3 has 14 amino acids. The V end was cut by 3 bases, the J end by 0 bases, with 9 bases between. The CDR3 DNA reads as TGCGCCAGCAGTCATGAAGGGGGCTCCTACGAGCAGTACTTC. This translates into CASSHEGGSYEQYF.

The V and J genes are TRBV6-5 and TRBJ1-1, with a weak D call TRBD1 (5 bases). Looked up from germline, CDR1 is MNHEY and CDR2 is SVGAGI. CDR3 size: 11 residues. The CDR3 DNA follows: TGTGCTGCAGGGAAGTACACTGAAGCTTTCTTT. This gives the protein CAAGKYTEAFF.

This sequence joins TRBV28 and TRBJ2-3; TRBD2 is a possible D gene (6 bases). With 2 bases removed from V and 10 bases from J, the gap between germline ends came to 10 bases. The germline gives CDR1 MDHEN, CDR2 SYDVKM. The CDR3 totals 12 residues. The CDR3 DNA is TGTGCCAGCAGTTTAGGTGGGACTCCGCAGTATTTT. Amino acids: CASSLGGTPQYF.

A few counts support this clone. The V and J genes are TRBV12-3 or TRBV12-4 and TRBJ1-2; D unclear. This CDR3 spans 11 amino acids. V lost 5 bases and J 7 bases, leaving 8 bases between the germline ends. The CDR3, as DNA: TGTGCCAGCAGTCTCGGGAGTGGCTACACCTTC. This sequence encodes CASSLGSGYTF.

This chain connects TRBV7-2 to TRBJ2-7, with TRBD1 as a possible D gene (6 bases). The V gene's germline CDR1 is SGHTA and CDR2 FQGNSA. V lost 1 base and J 5 bases, leaving 18 bases between the germline ends. The CDR3 spans 16 residues. The CDR3 region has the DNA TGTGCCAGCAGCTTAGTCGCCAGGGGTTTGAGCGACGAGCAGTACTTC. This codes for CASSLVARGLSDEQYF.

The chain has TRBV11-3 and TRBJ1-6; tentative D call: TRBD1 (6 bases). The CDR3 consists of 16 residues. The V and J ends lost 5 bases and 0 bases respectively, with 11 bases between them. Per germline, CDR1 SGHNT and CDR2 YENEEA. CDR3 nucleotide sequence: TGTGCCAGCAGCAGCACAGGGTTCTCCTATAATTCACCCCTCCACTTT. This codes for CASSSTGFSYNSPLHF.

CDR3 DNA: TGTGCCAGCAGTTACTCAGAGACAGGGCCGAATCAGCCCCAGCATTTT. Translated, it gives CASSYSETGPNQPQHF. This rearrangement joins TRBV6-6 to TRBJ1-5, with TRBD1 matching 7 bases. Germline-derived CDR1 and CDR2 are MNHNY and SVGAGI (reference sequence). The CDR3 is 16 residues long. Trimming at V came to 0 bases and at J to 4 bases, leaving 6 bases not matched to a gene.

The V gene is TRBV20-1, the J gene TRBJ1-2; 9 nucleotides match TRBD1. CDR3 length equals 14 residues. The germline V gene encodes CDR1 DFQATT and CDR2 SNEGSKA (reference sequence). With 6 bases clipped from V and 5 bases from J, the junction kept 10 bases outside the gene matches. The CDR3 DNA is TGCAGTGCCAGTTGGACAGGGGAAGGGTATGGCTACACCTTC. This translates into CSASWTGEGYGYTF.

A remark on this clone: The same CDR3 also results from other DNA sequences found in this sample. The V and J genes are TRBV12-3 or TRBV12-4 and TRBJ1-1; unclear D gene. The CDR3 loop spans 11 amino acids. V was trimmed by 6 bases and J by 5 bases, leaving 7 bases between them. DNA of the CDR3: TGTGCCAGCAGCCTCGGGACTGAAGCTTTCTTT. This encodes CASSLGTEAFF.